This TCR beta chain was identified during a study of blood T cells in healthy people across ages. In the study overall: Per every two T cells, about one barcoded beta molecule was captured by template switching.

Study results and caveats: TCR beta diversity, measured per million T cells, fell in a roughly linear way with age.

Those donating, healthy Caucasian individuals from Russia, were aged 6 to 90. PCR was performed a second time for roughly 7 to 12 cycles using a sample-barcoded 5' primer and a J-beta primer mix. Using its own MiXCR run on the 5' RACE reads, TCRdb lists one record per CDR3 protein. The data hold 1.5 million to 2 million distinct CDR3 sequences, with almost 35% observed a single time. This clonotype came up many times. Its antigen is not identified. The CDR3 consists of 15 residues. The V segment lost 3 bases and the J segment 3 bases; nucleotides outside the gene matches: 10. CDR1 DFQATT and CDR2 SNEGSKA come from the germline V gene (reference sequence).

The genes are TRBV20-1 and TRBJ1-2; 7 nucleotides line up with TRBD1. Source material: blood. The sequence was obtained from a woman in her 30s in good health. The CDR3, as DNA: TGCAGTGCTAGTCGGGCAGGGGGATCTCACTATGGCTACACCTTC. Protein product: CSASRAGGSHYGYTF.